This T cell receptor beta chain was found in a study of vaccination effects on CD4 cells after COVID-19. Clones were read by immunoSEQ multiplex PCR, and TCRdb kept only the in-frame ones, dropping some. The sample carries approximately 25,000 clones, roughly 70% recorded once. Before any sequencing was done, the ViraFEST assay used viral peptide pools to expand antigen-specific CD4+ T cells. Isolating CD4+ T cells followed about 10 days of culture. Nucleocapsid antibodies were negative in the vaccine recipients, who had never had SARS-CoV-2 infection. The authors replaced half the medium with IL-2 medium on days 3 and 7. This clone was seen a few times. Its specificity is not known. Trimming took 7 bases from V and 7 from J, leaving 13 bases between them. This CDR3 has 11 amino acids. Germline-derived CDR1 and CDR2 are SQVTM and ANQGSEA.

The sample was CD4+ T cells from PBMCs cultured with HCoV-NL63 spike peptides, taken before COVID-19 vaccination. The clonotype comes from a human donor who received a COVID-19 vaccine. The chain links TRBV29-1 to TRBJ1-2, with D possibly matching TRBD1 (5 bases). Here the CDR3 DNA reads TGCAGCGCGGGGGGGAACCCTGGCTACACCTTC. It codes for CSAGGNPGYTF. Using reference TRBV29-1 and TRBJ1-2 for the parts outside the CDR3, the full variable domain is SAVISQKPSRDICQRGTSLTIQCQVDSQVTMMFWYRQQPGQSLTLIATANQGSEATYESGFVIDKFPISRPNLTFSTLTVSNMSPEDSSIYLCSAGGNPGYTFGSGTRLTVV.